The text below deals with one TCR beta chain. What this receptor recognizes is not known. No qualities accompany the bases; no much larger clone lies one base away. The data belong to a study of patients and donors after allogeneic stem cell transplantation (dated by TCRdb to the early 2020s). The library was obtained by RT-PCR. Sequenced on a NextSeq 550. TCRdb's own reprocessing of the public reads used fastp at Q25 and MiXCR and kept productive beta chains. When rows share a CDR3 protein, they turn into one entry using the most common DNA and genes. The sample contains about 57,000 distinct CDR3 sequences, about an eighth of them found a single time. In total, the top ten clones hold about a third of the sample. CDR1 and CDR2 are read off the germline V gene (reference sequence) as WNHNN and SYGVQD. V and J are truncated by 5 bases and 5 bases respectively, leaving an intervening sequence of 19 bases. From its cysteine to its phenylalanine, the CDR3 spans 15 amino acids. CDR3 DNA is the only sequence kept; it has 45 bases, read in frame from the first base.

This receptor was obtained from a human donor who was either an allogeneic HSCT recipient or a stem cell or donor lymphocyte infusion donor (not recorded which). It is not recorded whose cells these are; they may come from a transplant donor. The chain employs TRBV10-1 and TRBJ2-7; the D call is tentative, TRBD1 or TRBD2, as each matches 5 bases. Material: blood, either unsorted or a sorted T cell fraction (not recorded which). The DNA sequence reads TGCGCCAGCAGTTCAGGAGAGGGACGCTTCGACGAGCAGTACTTC. It translates as CASSSGEGRFDEQYF.